The 13 T cell receptor beta chains below were found in one sample sequenced in a study of blood T cell repertoires in COVID-19. Only in-frame clones appear in the TCRdb table, and some are missing; sequencing was by immunoSEQ multiplex PCR. The sample carries about 420,000 clones, approximately 90% recorded once. Sequenced material: peripheral blood. The receptors shown here come from a man younger than 30 with COVID-19, enrolled during active disease.

The rearrangement uses TRBV28 and TRBJ1-5; TRBD1 is a possible D gene (6 bases). Germline loops: CDR1 MDHEN, CDR2 SYDVKM. The V gene lost 2 bases and the J gene lost 1 base, with 9 bases spanning the gap. The CDR3 sequence is 15 residues long. DNA for the CDR3: TGTGCCAGCAGTTTAAAGGGGGGGAGCAATCAGCCCCAGCATTTT. This encodes CASSLKGGSNQPQHF.

This chain links TRBV7-8 with TRBJ1-6; the D gene is possibly TRBD1 (6 bases). Deletions cut 6 bases from V and 5 bases from J, with 11 bases between. Germline lookup yields CDR1 SGHVS and CDR2 FQNEAQ. The CDR3 totals 14 residues. CDR3 in amino acids: CASRTRQDNSPLHF. The CDR3 region has the DNA TGTGCCAGCAGGACCAGACAGGATAATTCACCCCTCCACTTT.

V gene TRBV7-9 combines with J gene TRBJ2-5; 7 bases are shared with TRBD1. CDR1 and CDR2 (germline): SEHNR, FQNEAQ (reference sequence). Losses at the gene ends were 3 bases for V and 1 base for J; bases not matched to a gene: 2. The CDR3 consists of 14 residues. CDR3 protein: CASSFTGVQETQYF. The CDR3 coding sequence is TGTGCCAGCAGCTTTACAGGGGTCCAAGAGACCCAGTACTTC.

This chain connects TRBV9 to TRBJ2-4, with D perhaps matching TRBD2 (5 bases). Trimming left V 0 bases short and J 0 bases short, with 13 bases between. The CDR3 runs 17 residues. In germline, CDR1 is SGDLS, CDR2 YYNGEE. The chain's CDR3 is CASSVERGLIAKNIQYF. CDR3 sequence (DNA): TGTGCCAGCAGCGTAGAGAGAGGGTTAATAGCCAAAAACATTCAGTACTTC.

J is TRBJ2-1 and V is TRBV5-1; possibly TRBD2 for D (6 bases). V was pared by 4 bases and J by 8 bases, with 19 bases between. The germline CDR1 and CDR2 sequences are SGHRS and YFSETQ. This CDR3 has 15 residues. In DNA, the CDR3 is TGCGCCAGCAGCCTTCTGACCCCATGGAGGGATGAGCAGTTCTTC. Its translation: CASSLLTPWRDEQFF.

The rearrangement uses TRBV5-5 and TRBJ1-5, with D unresolved. The length of the CDR3 is 12 residues. The germline gives CDR1 SGHKS, CDR2 YYEKEE (reference sequence). V lost 2 bases to trimming and J lost 4 bases, with 4 bases between them. CDR3 region: CASSLQNQPQHF. The CDR3 DNA sequence: TGTGCCAGCAGCTTACAAAATCAGCCCCAGCATTTT.

The rearrangement links TRBV19 to TRBJ1-1; D is unresolved. V lost 11 bases, J lost 4 bases, and 11 bases lay in between. Germline CDR1 and CDR2: LNHDA and SQIVND (reference sequence). This CDR3 has 11 residues. CDR3 nucleotides: TGTGCCTTACGGCGGGGCACTGAAGCTTTCTTT. Amino acids: CALRRGTEAFF.

J is TRBJ2-5 and V is TRBV4-2; D is unclear. Germline V gene sequence: CDR1 LGHNA, CDR2 YNFKEQ. This CDR3 is built from 14 residues. V was shortened by 5 bases and J by 3 bases, with 13 bases between the two germline ends. The CDR3 loop reads CASSYLETEETQYF. CDR3 sequence (DNA): TGTGCCAGCAGCTACCTAGAGACGGAAGAGACCCAGTACTTC.

The rearrangement links TRBV18 to TRBJ2-7, with D possibly matching TRBD1 (6 bases). This CDR3 contains 14 residues. The germline V gene has CDR1 KGHSH and CDR2 LQKENI. V lost 4 bases and J lost 1, with 11 bases in between. Written as DNA, the CDR3 is TGTGCCAGCTCACGCGAGACAGGTTCCTACGAGCAGTACTTC. It encodes CASSRETGSYEQYF.

The chain combines TRBV11-3 with TRBJ2-7, with 11 positions matching TRBD1. CDR3 length: 15 amino acids. V dropped 4 bases and J dropped 4; count of bases not matched to a gene: 6. CDR1 is SGHNT, CDR2 YENEEA, per germline. The CDR3 DNA sequence: TGTGCCAGCAGCTCGGCCGGGACAGGGGGTTACGAGCAGTACTTC. Encoded protein: CASSSAGTGGYEQYF. Full variable domain (missing parts from reference TRBV11-3 and TRBJ2-7): EAGVVQSPRYKIIEKKQPVAFWCNPISGHNTLYWYLQNLGQGPELLIRYENEEAVDDSQLPKDRFSAERLKGVDSTLKIQPAELGDSAVYLCASSSAGTGGYEQYFGPGTRLTVT.

The chain uses TRBV30 and TRBJ2-5; TRBD1 might be the D (5 bases). The CDR3 spans 13 residues. Trimming took 3 bases from V and 6 from J, leaving 14 bases between them. CDR1 GTSNPN and CDR2 SVGIG come from the germline V gene (reference sequence). CDR3 in amino acids: CAWSYKGPQTQYF. The CDR3 bases are TGTGCCTGGAGCTATAAGGGGCCGCAGACCCAGTACTTC.

V usage is TRBV19 and J usage is TRBJ1-5, with D possibly matching TRBD1 (6 bases). Between the trimmed V and J ends, which lost 4 bases and 0 bases, there was a span of 13 bases. Germline V CDR1 and CDR2: LNHDA, SQIVND (reference sequence). The CDR3 spans 16 residues. The CDR3 region has the DNA TGTGCCAGTAGTAAACAGGGCGCTTATAGCAATCAGCCCCAGCATTTT. Translation gives CASSKQGAYSNQPQHF.

The V call is TRBV6-1, the J call TRBJ2-3; D is possibly TRBD2 (6 bases). Looked up from germline, CDR1 is MNHNS and CDR2 is SASEGT. The V end was cut by 4 bases, the J end by 0 bases, with 14 bases between. This CDR3 is 16 amino acids long. The CDR3 DNA sequence: TGTGCCAGCAGTGGTTCGAGAGGGACTAGCACAGATACGCAGTATTTT. It encodes CASSGSRGTSTDTQYF.